A single sample gave rise to the 5 T cell receptor beta chains below, sequenced in a study of blood T cell repertoires in COVID-19. Clones were sequenced by immunoSEQ multiplex PCR, and TCRdb holds only the in-frame ones, with some missing. The table includes under 300,000 clones, approximately 85% detected once. Sequencing was carried out using PBMCs or T cells enriched from blood (not recorded which). Receptor source: a woman aged 45-59 years who had recovered from COVID-19.

The chain recombines TRBV5-6 with TRBJ2-4; no reliable D call. V lost 4 bases to trimming and J lost 0 bases, with 8 bases between them. CDR3 length: 14 residues. CDR1 is SGHDT and CDR2 is YYEEEE in the germline V gene. The chain's CDR3 is CASSPSVAKNIQYF. The CDR3 nucleotides read TGTGCCAGCAGCCCCTCGGTAGCCAAAAACATTCAGTACTTC.

The chain couples TRBV28 to TRBJ2-3, with 7 bases lining up with TRBD2. Germline V gives CDR1 MDHEN, CDR2 SYDVKM. Losses at the gene ends were 4 bases for V and 0 bases for J; bases not matched to a gene: 7. This CDR3 comprises 16 residues. CDR3 in DNA: TGTGCCAGCAGTTCCTGGAATAGCGGGAGCACAGATACGCAGTATTTT. It encodes CASSSWNSGSTDTQYF.

The chain is built from TRBV19 and TRBJ2-3; 9 bases align to TRBD1. V shed 5 bases and J 5 bases; nucleotides not matched to a gene: 5. The CDR3 loop spans 14 amino acids. CDR1 and CDR2 (germline): LNHDA, SQIVND (reference sequence). The CDR3 here is CASSAGTGRDTQYF. In DNA form, the CDR3 reads TGTGCCAGTAGTGCCGGGACAGGGAGAGATACGCAGTATTTT.

The chain is built from TRBV21-1 and TRBJ2-7; the listed D gene, TRBD2, was not tested against the DNA. TRBV21-1 is described as a pseudogene. The CDR3 runs 15 residues. CDR3 in amino acids: CASSRFLAGQGEQYF. DNA for the CDR3: TGTGCCAGCAGCAGATTTCTAGCGGGACAAGGGGAGCAGTACTTC.

This chain links TRBV27 with TRBJ1-2; 7 positions agree with TRBD1. There are 17 residues in the CDR3. Germline trimming cut 0 bases from V and 4 bases from J; bases unmatched to any gene: 11. Germline CDR1 and CDR2: MNHEY and SMNVEV (reference sequence). CDR3 region: CASSLSVSGGFGYGYTF. The CDR3 DNA reads TGTGCCAGCAGTTTATCGGTGTCAGGGGGATTCGGCTATGGCTACACCTTC.